These 32 T cell receptor beta chains were all obtained from the same sample, sequenced in a study of cytomegalovirus exposure and HLA in healthy donors. PCR employed 60 Vbeta and 13 Jbeta primers. Data came from immunoSEQ multiplex PCR; TCRdb stores just in-frame clones and leaves some out. Among 35,000 to 55,000 clones listed, about 78% were seen once. Sequenced sample: PBMCs. Receptors originate from a woman under 40 in good health and CMV-seronegative.

The chain employs TRBV7-9 and TRBJ1-4, with D possibly matching TRBD1 (5 bases). The germline V gene encodes CDR1 SEHNR and CDR2 FQNEAQ (reference sequence). V was cut by 5 bases and J by 0 bases, with 10 bases left in between. The CDR3 runs to 15 residues. Here the CDR3 DNA reads TGTGCCAGCAGCCCACAGGTTACAACTAATGAAAAACTGTTTTTT. Translating gives CASSPQVTTNEKLFF.

This sequence joins TRBV21-1 and TRBJ2-3; TRBD1 is the table's D call and was not checked against the DNA. TRBV21-1 is a listed pseudogene. CDR3 length: 17 amino acids. In nucleotides, the CDR3 is TGTGCCAGCAGACTCCGGAGGGACAGGGGGCATGAAGATACGCAGTATTTT. This gives the protein CASRLRRDRGHEDTQYF.

This clone has more than one count but fewer than ten. The chain couples TRBV30 to TRBJ2-5, with TRBD2 identical over 13 bases. This CDR3 is built from 16 residues. Germline V gene lookup returns CDR1 GTSNPN and CDR2 SVGIG (reference sequence). V lost 3 bases, J lost 4 bases, and 8 bases stayed unmatched. In DNA, the CDR3 is TGTGCCTGGAGCCACGGACTAGCGGGGGAAGGAGAGACCCAGTACTTC. It is translated as CAWSHGLAGEGETQYF.

This clone came up a few times. This chain joins TRBV7-7 and TRBJ2-3, with D hard to call. The CDR3 is made up of 13 amino acids. The V gene's germline CDR1 is SSHAT and CDR2 FNYEAQ (reference sequence). V lost 3 bases and J 5 bases, leaving 9 bases between the germline ends. Here the CDR3 DNA reads TGTGCCAGCAGCTTGGGCGCCGGAGATACGCAGTATTTT. Translated: CASSLGAGDTQYF.

This sequence joins TRBV29-1 and TRBJ2-1, with TRBD1 matching 9 bases. The length of the CDR3 is 16 residues. The ends lost 6 bases at V and 0 bases at J; junction bases unmatched: 9. The germline V gene has CDR1 SQVTM and CDR2 ANQGSEA. In DNA, the CDR3 is TGCAGCGTGCCCCGGACAGGGGTAAGCTCCTACAATGAGCAGTTCTTC. Encoded protein: CSVPRTGVSSYNEQFF.

This rearrangement joins TRBV5-4 to TRBJ2-5, with 9 bases lining up with TRBD2. V lost 1 base to trimming and J lost 4 bases; unmatched junction nucleotides: 5. This CDR3 spans 15 amino acids. Germline values: CDR1 SGHNT, CDR2 YYREEE (reference sequence). This CDR3 is CASSLPSGNLETQYF. In DNA, the CDR3 is TGTGCCAGCAGCTTGCCTAGCGGGAACTTAGAGACCCAGTACTTC.

The genes are TRBV30 and TRBJ2-1; TRBD2 is a possible D gene (5 bases). Trimming cost V 1 base and J 7 bases, with 17 bases left between them. Germline lookup yields CDR1 GTSNPN and CDR2 SVGIG (reference sequence). This CDR3 region has 15 residues. This chain's CDR3 is CAWSGEWGSGNEQFF. The CDR3 coding sequence is TGTGCCTGGAGTGGTGAGTGGGGTTCGGGAAATGAGCAGTTCTTC.

In DNA form, the CDR3 reads TGTGCCAGGGGAACTAGCAGAATCACAGATACGCAGTATTTT. It specifies CARGTSRITDTQYF. The chain carries TRBV2 and TRBJ2-3; D might be TRBD2 (6 bases). V gave up 9 bases and J gave up 2 bases, with 15 bases separating them. Germline CDR1 reads SNHLY; CDR2 reads FYNNEI. CDR3 length equals 14 residues.

DNA for the CDR3: TGTGCCAGCAGGGCCGGGACACAGAATTCACCCCTCCACTTT. Amino acid sequence: CASRAGTQNSPLHF. The chain employs TRBV2 and TRBJ1-6, with a weak D call TRBD1 (6 bases). Trimming pared 6 bases from V and 7 bases from J, leaving 13 bases between. Germline CDR1 SNHLY, CDR2 FYNNEI. The CDR3 has 14 amino acids.

This chain links TRBV30 with TRBJ2-1; D is uncertain. Trimming took off 0 bases at V and 8 bases at J, with 11 bases between the two ends. CDR1 and CDR2 from the germline V gene are GTSNPN and SVGIG (reference sequence). The CDR3 totals 13 residues. The CDR3 loop reads CAWSVLSNHEQFF. Written as DNA, the CDR3 is TGTGCCTGGAGTGTACTCTCTAATCATGAGCAGTTCTTC.

The V gene is TRBV28, the J gene TRBJ2-6, with D perhaps TRBD2 (5 bases). Looked up from germline, CDR1 is MDHEN and CDR2 is SYDVKM. Trimming removed 5 bases from V and 1 base from J, with 9 bases in between. The CDR3 consists of 15 residues. CDR3 bases: TGTGCCAGCAGTCCACCGGGATCTGGGGCCAACGTCCTGACTTTC. This codes for CASSPPGSGANVLTF.

V usage is TRBV28 and J usage is TRBJ2-5; D perhaps matches TRBD2 (6 bases). This CDR3 is 14 amino acids long. CDR1 is MDHEN and CDR2 is SYDVKM in the germline V gene. The V and J ends lost 6 bases and 5 bases respectively, with 16 bases between them. The CDR3 here is CASRGRLTGETQYF. In DNA, the CDR3 is TGTGCCAGCAGGGGGAGGCTAACTGGGGAGACCCAGTACTTC.

V and J are TRBV2 and TRBJ1-5, with D maybe TRBD1 (6 bases). Trimming shortened V by 2 bases and J by 2 bases, and 13 bases separated the two germline ends. The CDR3 has 16 amino acids. Germline CDR1 reads SNHLY; CDR2 reads FYNNEI. Written as DNA, the CDR3 is TGTGCCAGCAGTGAATTCTCAGGGGCTGGCAATCAGCCCCAGCATTTT. Protein product: CASSEFSGAGNQPQHF.

The chain recombines TRBV5-4 with TRBJ2-6, with D maybe TRBD1 (5 bases). Germline values: CDR1 SGHNT, CDR2 YYREEE (reference sequence). Between the trimmed V and J ends, which lost 0 bases and 2 bases, there was a span of 9 bases. The CDR3 contains 16 residues. The CDR3 protein is CASSLGPGTGANVLTF. CDR3 coding DNA: TGTGCCAGCAGCTTGGGTCCAGGGACTGGGGCCAACGTCCTGACTTTC.

V is TRBV27 and J is TRBJ1-1; 7 bases are shared with TRBD1. The CDR3 loop spans 12 amino acids. In germline, CDR1 is MNHEY, CDR2 SMNVEV (reference sequence). V lost 8 bases to trimming and J lost 7 bases; unmatched junction nucleotides: 7. The CDR3 loop is CASGGGRIEAFF. CDR3 DNA: TGTGCCAGCGGAGGGGGCCGGATTGAAGCTTTCTTT.

The chain employs TRBV5-1 and TRBJ1-1, with D tentatively TRBD1 (5 bases). Trimming cost V 0 bases and J 5 bases, with 11 bases left between them. CDR1 and CDR2 (germline): SGHRS, YFSETQ. This CDR3 contains 14 residues. This chain's CDR3 is CASSLDQGSTEAFF. The CDR3 nucleotides read TGCGCCAGCAGCTTGGATCAGGGAAGTACTGAAGCTTTCTTT.

The V gene is TRBV7-6, the J gene TRBJ2-2; D is uncertain. The CDR3 runs to 13 residues. Germline-derived CDR1 and CDR2 are SGHVS and FNYEAQ. V was trimmed by 0 bases and J by 6 bases, leaving 5 bases between them. This chain's CDR3 is CASSLARPGELFF. In DNA, the CDR3 is TGTGCCAGCAGCTTAGCGAGGCCCGGGGAGCTGTTTTTT.

The chain combines TRBV5-1 with TRBJ1-2, with TRBD1 matching over 9 bases. Germline CDR1 is SGHRS and CDR2 is YFSETQ. This CDR3 has 12 amino acids. V was clipped by 3 bases and J by 7 bases; unmatched bases: 1. DNA for the CDR3: TGCGCCAGCAGCTCGGGACAGGGTGGCTACACCTTC. It codes for CASSSGQGGYTF.

J is TRBJ1-3 and V is TRBV6-1; D remains unclear. Trimming shortened V by 5 bases and J by 3 bases, and 14 bases separated the two germline ends. Germline lookup yields CDR1 MNHNS and CDR2 SASEGT. This CDR3 is 15 amino acids long. DNA of the CDR3: TGTGCCAGCAGTATGCTGTACACCCTTGGAAACACCATATATTTT. It specifies CASSMLYTLGNTIYF.

J is TRBJ1-1 and V is TRBV5-4; no definite D call. CDR1 and CDR2 from the germline V gene are SGHNT and YYREEE (reference sequence). The CDR3 is 14 amino acids. V was cut by 1 base and J by 0 bases, with 7 bases left in between. DNA for the CDR3: TGTGCCAGCAGCTTGTTCAGAATGAACACTGAAGCTTTCTTT. It is translated as CASSLFRMNTEAFF.

The CDR3 region is CASSSNRDADTQYF. Here the CDR3 DNA reads TGTGCCAGCAGCTCAAACAGGGATGCGGATACGCAGTATTTT. The genes are TRBV11-3 and TRBJ2-3, with D tentatively TRBD1 (6 bases). This CDR3 is built from 14 residues. CDR1 and CDR2 (germline): SGHNT, YENEEA. The V end was cut by 4 bases, the J end by 6 bases, with 14 bases between.

In its sample, this clone was seen once. This sequence joins TRBV7-6 and TRBJ1-1, with D possibly TRBD1 on 5 matching bases. Germline CDR1 SGHVS, CDR2 FNYEAQ. The CDR3 covers 13 residues. Trimming pared 2 bases from V and 4 bases from J, leaving 8 bases between. CDR3 amino acids: CASSLQGGTEAFF. In nucleotides, the CDR3 is TGTGCCAGCAGCTTACAGGGTGGCACTGAAGCTTTCTTT. The entire variable domain, with the rest obtained from reference TRBV7-6 and TRBJ1-1, is as follows: GAGVSQSPRYKVTKRGQDVALRCDPISGHVSLYWYRQALGQGPEFLTYFNYEAQQDKSGLPNDRFSAERPEGSISTLTIQRTEQRDSAMYRCASSLQGGTEAFFGQGTRLTVV.

This clone came up a few times. The V gene is TRBV18, the J gene TRBJ2-7; 7 bases agree with TRBD2. CDR3 length equals 17 residues. The germline gives CDR1 KGHSH, CDR2 LQKENI. The V and J ends lost 4 bases and 3 bases, in that order; junction bases with no gene match: 15. The CDR3 protein is CASSHSSGGGSNYEQYF. The CDR3 region has the DNA TGTGCCAGCTCACACAGTAGTGGTGGCGGGAGTAACTACGAGCAGTACTTC.

V gene TRBV9 combines with J gene TRBJ2-5; D remains unclear. In germline, CDR1 is SGDLS, CDR2 YYNGEE. The CDR3 is 13 amino acids. V lost 0 bases and J lost 3, with 6 bases in between. CDR3 sequence reads: CASSVGQEETQYF. In nucleotides, the CDR3 is TGTGCCAGCAGCGTAGGGCAGGAAGAGACCCAGTACTTC. The full variable domain, rest sourced from reference TRBV9 and TRBJ2-5, is DSGVTQTPKHLITATGQRVTLRCSPRSGDLSVYWYQQSLDQGLQFLIQYYNGEERAKGNILERFSAQQFPDLHSELNLSSLELGDSALYFCASSVGQEETQYFGPGTRLLVL.

The gene calls are TRBV10-3 and TRBJ1-2, with TRBD1 identical over 7 bases. V gave up 6 bases and J gave up 0 bases; unmatched junction bases: 4. Per the germline V gene, CDR1 is ENHRY and CDR2 is SYGVKD. This CDR3 has 14 residues. CDR3 in amino acids: CAIRGTETNYGYTF. The CDR3 DNA follows: TGTGCCATCAGGGGGACAGAGACTAACTATGGCTACACCTTC.

The chain employs TRBV30 and TRBJ1-6; 7 bases align to TRBD1. The ends lost 5 bases at V and 5 bases at J; junction bases unmatched: 6. Per the germline V gene, CDR1 is GTSNPN and CDR2 is SVGIG (reference sequence). The CDR3 is made up of 14 amino acids. CDR3 nucleotides: TGTGCCTGGGGAATAGGGACAGATAATTCACCCCTCCACTTT. This encodes CAWGIGTDNSPLHF.

This chain joins TRBV12-5 and TRBJ1-1; D is ambiguous. CDR3 length: 15 residues. Germline V gene lookup returns CDR1 LGHNT and CDR2 FRNRAP. V lost 4 bases and J 0 bases, leaving 12 bases between the germline ends. This CDR3 is CASGSGSLMNTEAFF. CDR3 coding DNA: TGTGCTAGTGGTTCGGGGTCCTTAATGAACACTGAAGCTTTCTTT. Looking up the rest from reference TRBV12-5 and TRBJ1-1 gives the full variable domain: DARVTQTPRHKVTEMGQEVTMRCQPILGHNTVFWYRQTMMQGLELLAYFRNRAPLDDSGMPKDRFSAEMPDATLATLKIQPSEPRDSAVYFCASGSGSLMNTEAFFGQGTRLTVV.

The rearrangement uses TRBV9 and TRBJ1-5, with a weak D call TRBD1 (5 bases). Germline CDR1 is SGDLS and CDR2 is YYNGEE. V lost 5 bases and J lost 3, with 12 bases in between. This CDR3 is built from 14 residues. CDR3 nucleotide sequence: TGTGCCAGCAGTTTCAGGGATTTCAATCAGCCCCAGCATTTT. It translates to CASSFRDFNQPQHF.

This sequence joins TRBV6-5 and TRBJ2-5, with D possibly TRBD1 on 5 matching bases. Between the trimmed V and J ends, which lost 2 bases and 1 base, there was a span of 8 bases. The germline gives CDR1 MNHEY, CDR2 SVGAGI. The CDR3 runs to 14 residues. The CDR3 bases are TGTGCCAGCAGTTACCAGGGCGGCCAAGAGACCCAGTACTTC. Its translation is CASSYQGGQETQYF.

The rearrangement joins TRBV6-5 to TRBJ2-5; TRBD2 agrees at 10 bases. With 5 bases clipped from V and 8 bases from J, the junction kept 11 bases outside the gene matches. Germline V gives CDR1 MNHEY, CDR2 SVGAGI. CDR3 length: 15 residues. As DNA, the CDR3 is TGTGCCAGCAGTCCCTCAACTAGCGGGGTCGTAACCCAGTACTTC. Translated: CASSPSTSGVVTQYF.

The rearrangement joins TRBV5-6 to TRBJ1-4; D is uncertain. There are 13 residues in the CDR3. The germline V gene has CDR1 SGHDT and CDR2 YYEEEE. V was cut by 4 bases and J by 2 bases, with 6 bases left in between. The CDR3, as DNA: TGTGCCAGCAGCCGGTTCACTAATGAAAAACTGTTTTTT. It translates to CASSRFTNEKLFF.

This rearrangement joins TRBV4-2 to TRBJ2-6, with D possibly being TRBD2 (5 bases). CDR1 is LGHNA and CDR2 is YNFKEQ in the germline V gene. V was clipped by 8 bases and J by 0 bases, with 14 bases between them. The CDR3 spans 16 residues. CDR3 protein: CASGELGISGANVLTF. The DNA of the CDR3 is TGTGCCAGCGGCGAACTCGGGATCTCTGGGGCCAACGTCCTGACTTTC.